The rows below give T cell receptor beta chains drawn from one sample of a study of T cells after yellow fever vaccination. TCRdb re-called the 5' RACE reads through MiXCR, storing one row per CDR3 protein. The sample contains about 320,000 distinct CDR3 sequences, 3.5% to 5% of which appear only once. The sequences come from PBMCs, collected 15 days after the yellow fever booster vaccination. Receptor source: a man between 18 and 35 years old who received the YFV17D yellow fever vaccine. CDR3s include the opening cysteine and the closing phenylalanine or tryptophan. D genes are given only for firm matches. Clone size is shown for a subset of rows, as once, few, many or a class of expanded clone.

TGTGCCAGCAGCTTAGGGGGTTCCAGCAATCAGCCCCAGCATTTT CASSLGGSSNQPQHF NA TRBJ1-5 TRBV7-8 NA
TGCAGTGCTAGCGGGGGTGGCACAGATACGCAGTATTTT CSASGGGTDTQYF NA TRBJ2-3 TRBV20-1 many
TGTGCCAGCAGCTTGGCGGGGGGTGCTGGTTACTACAATGAGCAGTTCTTC CASSLAGGAGYYNEQFF TRBD2 TRBJ2-1 TRBV11-2 few
TGCAGTGCTAGGGAGGGGGGAAGCACAGATACGCAGTATTTT CSAREGGSTDTQYF NA TRBJ2-3 TRBV20-1 many
TGCGCCAGCAGCTTCCTAGGTACTAGCACAGATACGCAGTATTTT CASSFLGTSTDTQYF NA TRBJ2-3 TRBV5-1 few
TGTGCCAGCAACGACGGAGTCCGCACAGATACGCAGTATTTT CASNDGVRTDTQYF NA TRBJ2-3 TRBV7-9 many
TGTGCCAGCAGTCTACGGACAGGGTGGGAAAACACTGAAGCTTTCTTT CASSLRTGWENTEAFF TRBD1 TRBJ1-1 TRBV6-2/TRBV6-3 NA
TGCGCCAGCAGCCAGACTAGCGGGGGTTACGAGCAGTACTTC CASSQTSGGYEQYF TRBD2 TRBJ2-7 TRBV4-1 few
TGCGCCAGCAGCTCCCAGGGGGTCTCGGGAAACACTGAAGCTTTCTTT CASSSQGVSGNTEAFF TRBD1 TRBJ1-1 TRBV5-1 NA
TGCGCCAGCAGCCCCCTTGGAAGGGGGGCGAGCGAGACCCAGTACTTC CASSPLGRGASETQYF NA TRBJ2-5 TRBV5-1 NA
TGTGCCGGCAGTTTCGGCTCTACAGGAAAAGAGACCCAGTACTTC CAGSFGSTGKETQYF NA TRBJ2-5 TRBV12-3/TRBV12-4 NA
TGCGCCAGCAGCTTGGGCGTATCCCAGCCCCAGCATTTT CASSLGVSQPQHF NA TRBJ1-5 TRBV5-1 few
TGCGCCAGCAGCCCCCGGGAAGGCGGGAACACTGAAGCTTTCTTT CASSPREGGNTEAFF NA TRBJ1-1 TRBV5-1 NA
TGCGCCAGCAGCCAAGATAGGGGCGCGTTGGGTGGCTACACCTTC CASSQDRGALGGYTF NA TRBJ1-2 TRBV4-3 NA
TGCGCCAGCAGCCCGCGGGGGGGCGTAGTCACCGGGGAGCTGTTTTTT CASSPRGGVVTGELFF TRBD2 TRBJ2-2 TRBV5-1 many
TGCGCCAGCAGTCCAAGCGGGGGGGCCAATGAGCAGTTCTTC CASSPSGGANEQFF TRBD2 TRBJ2-1 TRBV10-1 many
TGCGCCAGCAGCTTCGGTGGTGTGGAAGCTTTCTTT CASSFGGVEAFF NA TRBJ1-1 TRBV5-1 few
TGTGCCAGCAGCGCCTACGGGACGGAATACTATGGCTACACCTTC CASSAYGTEYYGYTF NA TRBJ1-2 TRBV5-6 NA
TGTGCCAGCAGGCAGGGGTTCGGTTCACCCCTCCACTTT CASRQGFGSPLHF NA TRBJ1-6 TRBV6-5 many
TGTGCCAGCAGACCCGTCGTGGGGGACTATGGCTACACCTTC CASRPVVGDYGYTF NA TRBJ1-2 TRBV27 NA
TGTGCCAGCAGTCCCCTACAACCCCGACGGGAGACCCAGTACTTC CASSPLQPRRETQYF NA TRBJ2-5 TRBV27 many
TGTGCCAGCAGCTCAACTAGGGTGGGCTACTATGGCTACACCTTC CASSSTRVGYYGYTF NA TRBJ1-2 TRBV7-8 few
TGTGCCAGCAGCTTTCAGGGGATGGGGGAGACCCAGTACTTC CASSFQGMGETQYF NA TRBJ2-5 TRBV7-2 many
TGCGCCAGCAGCTCCGGGACACATGCCTTCCAAGAGACCCAGTACTTC CASSSGTHAFQETQYF NA TRBJ2-5 TRBV5-1 few
TGCGCCAGCAGGCCTCAGGGGGACACCGGGGAGCTGTTTTTT CASRPQGDTGELFF TRBD1 TRBJ2-2 TRBV4-1 many
TGTGCCAGCAGTTCACCTGCCGGACTAGCGTCACCAGATACGCAGTATTTT CASSSPAGLASPDTQYF TRBD2 TRBJ2-3 TRBV27 NA
TGTGCCAGCAGCCCCCAGATAGGGCAAACTGAAGCTTTCTTT CASSPQIGQTEAFF NA TRBJ1-1 TRBV9 NA
TGTGCCAGCAGCTCGCCCGGTCGGGGAAGATGGGCTGAAGCTTTCTTT CASSSPGRGRWAEAFF NA TRBJ1-1 TRBV5-5 NA
TGCGCCAGCAGCTTGGGCGAAGGTGGTGCTACGCAGTATTTT CASSLGEGGATQYF NA TRBJ2-3 TRBV5-1 NA
TGTGCCAGCAGCTGGGGAGGGAAAGAGACCCAGTACTTC CASSWGGKETQYF TRBD2 TRBJ2-5 TRBV7-9 many
TGTGCCAGCTCACCACGAGAGGGTAGTCAGTACTTC CASSPREGSQYF NA TRBJ2-7 TRBV18 few
TGTGCCATCGCTGGACATCTCGACCAGCCCCAGCATTTT CAIAGHLDQPQHF NA TRBJ1-5 TRBV6-2/TRBV6-3 NA
TGTGCCAGCAGCACACACACCGCCCCAACGTACAATGAGCAGTTCTTC CASSTHTAPTYNEQFF NA TRBJ2-1 TRBV9 few
TGCGCCAGCGACAGGGACGGGACCTCTGGGGCCAACGTCCTGACTTTC CASDRDGTSGANVLTF TRBD1 TRBJ2-6 TRBV5-1 many
TGCGCCAGCCGAATCCGGGGGGCTGGAAACACTGAAGCTTTCTTT CASRIRGAGNTEAFF NA TRBJ1-1 TRBV5-1 many
TGTGCCAGCAGCCCAGGGATCGGCAGGGCCGGGGAGACCCAGTACTTC CASSPGIGRAGETQYF NA TRBJ2-5 TRBV7-9 many
TGTGCCAGCAGCTTCGAGATGGTTCAGCCCCAGCATTTT CASSFEMVQPQHF NA TRBJ1-5 TRBV7-2 many
TGCAGTGCTAGAGCGGCAGATACGCAGTATTTT CSARAADTQYF NA TRBJ2-3 TRBV20-1 few
TGTGCCAGCAGTTTACGACAGGGGGCTTGGGAGACCCAGTACTTC CASSLRQGAWETQYF TRBD1 TRBJ2-5 TRBV27 many
TGTGCCAGCAGCTTAGTGGTCACCTTAACCGGAAACACCATATATTTT CASSLVVTLTGNTIYF NA TRBJ1-3 TRBV7-2 few
TGCGCCAGCAGCCCCCCCCGTGGAGGGTTTGGCACAGATACGCAGTATTTT CASSPPRGGFGTDTQYF NA TRBJ2-3 TRBV5-1 NA
TGTGCCAGCAGCTTAGAGGACAGGGGGTACACTGAAGCTTTCTTT CASSLEDRGYTEAFF TRBD1 TRBJ1-1 TRBV7-2 NA
TGTGCCAGCAGTCTCGGAGGCGGGGGACAGGGAACAGATACGCAGTATTTT CASSLGGGGQGTDTQYF TRBD1 TRBJ2-3 TRBV12-3/TRBV12-4 few
TGCGCCGGATACAGGGTTTCGAGCTATGGCTACACCTTC CAGYRVSSYGYTF NA TRBJ1-2 TRBV5-1 few
TGTGCCAGCAGTTACTTACAGGGTCCTGGCTACACCTTC CASSYLQGPGYTF NA TRBJ1-2 TRBV6-6 many
TGTGCCAGCAGTCCTATCACTAGCGTAGAAGAGACCCAGTACTTC CASSPITSVEETQYF TRBD2 TRBJ2-5 TRBV6-5 few
TGCAGCGTGCTGGTCACCGGGGAGCTGTTTTTT CSVLVTGELFF NA TRBJ2-2 TRBV29-1 many
TGTGCCAGCAGCCAAGAATGGGGAATGGGGAGGACTGAAGCTTTCTTT CASSQEWGMGRTEAFF NA TRBJ1-1 TRBV4-2 many
TGTGCCATACAGGGTGGCAATCAGCCCCAGCATTTT CAIQGGNQPQHF NA TRBJ1-5 TRBV6-6 NA
TGTGCCAGCAGCCCTATCTCGGGACTAGCTTATGAGCAGTTCTTC CASSPISGLAYEQFF TRBD2 TRBJ2-1 TRBV7-8 many
TGCAGTGCTAATACAGGGGTGGGTCAGCCCCAGCATTTT CSANTGVGQPQHF TRBD1 TRBJ1-5 TRBV20-1 many
TGTGCCATCACTACAGGGAGAGATCAGCCCCAGCATTTT CAITTGRDQPQHF NA TRBJ1-5 TRBV12-3/TRBV12-4 few
TGCGCCAGTAGCGGGGGTTACCAAGAGACCCAGTACTTC CASSGGYQETQYF TRBD2 TRBJ2-5 TRBV10-1 many
TGTGCCAGCAGTTTGGCGCTCACTAGCACAGATACGCAGTATTTT CASSLALTSTDTQYF NA TRBJ2-3 TRBV12-3/TRBV12-4 many
TGCAGTGCTGCCAGGGACAGGGGCAGTTCACCCCTCCACTTT CSAARDRGSSPLHF TRBD1 TRBJ1-6 TRBV20-1 NA
TGTGCCAGCAGCCACCAGCTAGGACAGGGGGGGACTGAAGCTTTCTTT CASSHQLGQGGTEAFF TRBD1 TRBJ1-1 TRBV7-8 few
TGCAGCGTTGCGGGCACCCCCGGGACGGGCTCGCGAGGTGGGGAGCTGTTTTTT CSVAGTPGTGSRGGELFF NA TRBJ2-2 TRBV29-1 few
TGTGCCAGCAGCCCTCGAAGGGAGCGGGGGTCCGGGGAGCTGTTTTTT CASSPRRERGSGELFF TRBD2 TRBJ2-2 TRBV7-2 NA